This TCR beta chain was sequenced for a study of T cell responses to AZD1222 COVID-19 vaccine. Study-level points and caveats: Clonal diversity was possibly underestimated; the donors were predominantly white British and more often female.

Here immunoSEQ multiplex PCR was the method, and the copy in TCRdb shows in-frame clones only, minus some. There are 100,000 to 150,000 clones in the sample; 87% occur only once, and 8% to 13% lies in the top ten. Trimming shortened V by 1 base and J by 4 bases, and 4 bases separated the two germline ends. The germline V gene encodes CDR1 LGHDT and CDR2 YNNKEL (reference sequence). This CDR3 is 12 amino acids long. On this clone: Its antigen is unknown.

The rearrangement links TRBV3-1 (or the pseudogene TRBV3-2) to TRBJ1-2; no clear D. This TCR was recovered from an adult in good health. Sequences were derived from peripheral blood, sampled on day 0 of AZD1222 vaccination. CDR3 sequence reads: CASSQGLYGYTF. For the CDR3, the DNA is TGTGCCAGCAGCCAAGGACTCTATGGCTACACCTTC.